This is a list of T cell receptor beta chains from one sample in a study of cytomegalovirus exposure and HLA in healthy donors. Profiling relied on immunoSEQ multiplex PCR, and the TCRdb table lists in-frame clones only, not all of them. The repertoire consists of approximately 230,000 clones, with about 90% occurring once and the leading ten covering about 12%. Material for sequencing was PBMCs. The receptors come from a man between 18 and 29 years old in good health and CMV-seropositive. The CDR3 runs from the conserved cysteine through the conserved F or W. The D gene is left open where the match is weak. The listing skips clone size in some rows; elsewhere it reads once, few, many or a size class.

v_gene	j_gene	d_gene	abundance	CDR3nt	CDR3aa
TRBV5-5	TRBJ2-7	NA	NA	TGTGCCAGCAGCCCCGACAGGACCTCGGGTGAGCAGTACTTC	CASSPDRTSGEQYF
TRBV10-3	TRBJ2-1	NA	NA	TGTGCCATCAGTGAGTCGCACAATGAGCAGTTCTTC	CAISESHNEQFF
TRBV20-1	TRBJ2-5	NA	once	TGCAGTGCCACCGATAAGACCCAGTACTTC	CSATDKTQYF
TRBV19	TRBJ1-5	NA	many	TGTGCCAGTAGTAATAGGAACAATCAGCCCCAGCATTTT	CASSNRNNQPQHF
TRBV10-2	TRBJ1-1	NA	once	TGCGCCAGCACTGGGGACCTCTTCAGGCCTGAAGCTTTCTTT	CASTGDLFRPEAFF
TRBV5-1	TRBJ2-6	NA	NA	TGCGCCAGCAGCCCCCGGCGAGCAATGGTAACCAGCTCTGGGGCCAACGTCCTGACTTTC	CASSPRRAMVTSSGANVLTF
TRBV7-2	TRBJ1-5	NA	NA	TGTGCCAGCAGCTTATCCAACAGCTTTCAGCCCCAGCATTTT	CASSLSNSFQPQHF
TRBV2	TRBJ1-2	NA	NA	TGTGCCAGCAGTGACGTCAGACCGCGTGGCTACACCTTC	CASSDVRPRGYTF
TRBV4-1	TRBJ1-5	NA	NA	TGCGCCAGCAGCCAAGATGAGGCAGGAGGCAATCAGCCCCAGCATTTT	CASSQDEAGGNQPQHF
TRBV6-1	TRBJ2-3	TRBD2	NA	TGTGCCAGCAGTGAAGCCATTGAACTAGCGGGAGCCACAGATACGCAGTATTTT	CASSEAIELAGATDTQYF
TRBV15	TRBJ1-1	NA	NA	TGTGCCACCAGCAGGGGACAATCTGAAGCTTTCTTT	CATSRGQSEAFF